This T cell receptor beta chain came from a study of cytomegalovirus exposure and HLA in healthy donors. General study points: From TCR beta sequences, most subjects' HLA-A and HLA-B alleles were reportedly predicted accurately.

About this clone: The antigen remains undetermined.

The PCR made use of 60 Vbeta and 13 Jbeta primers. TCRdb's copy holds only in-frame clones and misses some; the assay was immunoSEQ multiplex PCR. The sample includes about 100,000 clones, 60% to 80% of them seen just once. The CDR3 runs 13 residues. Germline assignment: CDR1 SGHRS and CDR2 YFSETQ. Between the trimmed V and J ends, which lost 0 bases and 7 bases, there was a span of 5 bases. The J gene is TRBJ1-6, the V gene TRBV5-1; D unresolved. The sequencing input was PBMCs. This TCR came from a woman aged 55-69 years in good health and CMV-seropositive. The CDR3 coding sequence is TGCGCCAGCAGCTTGGGCGGCAATTCACCCCTCCACTTT. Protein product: CASSLGGNSPLHF. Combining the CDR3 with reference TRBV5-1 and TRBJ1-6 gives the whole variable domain KAGVTQTPRYLIKTRGQQVTLSCSPISGHRSVSWYQQTPGQGLQFLFEYFSETQRNKGNFPGRFSGRQFSNSRSEMNVSTLELGDSALYLCASSLGGNSPLHFGNGTRLTVT.